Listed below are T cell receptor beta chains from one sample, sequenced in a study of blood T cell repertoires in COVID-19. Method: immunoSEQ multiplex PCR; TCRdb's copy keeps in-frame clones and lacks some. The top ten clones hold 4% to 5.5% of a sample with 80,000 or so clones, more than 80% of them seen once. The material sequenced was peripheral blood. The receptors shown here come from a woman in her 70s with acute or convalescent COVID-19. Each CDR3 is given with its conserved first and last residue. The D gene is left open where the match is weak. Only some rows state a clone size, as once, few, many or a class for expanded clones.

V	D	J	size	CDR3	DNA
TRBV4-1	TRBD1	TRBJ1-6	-	CASSHPTGENNSPLHF	TGCGCCAGCAGCCACCCGACAGGGGAGAACAATTCACCCCTCCACTTT
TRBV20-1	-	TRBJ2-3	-	CSASKQGPDTQYF	TGCAGTGCTAGTAAGCAGGGCCCAGATACGCAGTATTTT
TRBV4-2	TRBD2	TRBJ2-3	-	CASSQAVPSGGTDTQYF	TGTGCCAGCAGCCAGGCGGTGCCTAGCGGGGGCACAGATACGCAGTATTTT
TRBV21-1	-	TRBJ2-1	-	CASSYSEQFF	TGTGCCAGCTCGTACAGTGAGCAGTTCTTC
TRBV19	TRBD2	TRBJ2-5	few	CASSTPGGQLKTQYF	TGTGCCAGTAGTACCCCGGGGGGGCAGTTAAAGACCCAGTACTTC
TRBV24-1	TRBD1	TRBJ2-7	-	CATSAGGPYEQYF	TGTGCCACCAGTGCAGGGGGCCCCTACGAGCAGTACTTC
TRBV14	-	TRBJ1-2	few	CASSQWGPVYGYTF	TGTGCCAGCAGCCAATGGGGCCCTGTCTATGGCTACACCTTC
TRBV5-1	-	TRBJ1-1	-	CASSLSRRTEAFF	TGCGCCAGCAGCTTGTCCCGGAGGACTGAAGCTTTCTTT
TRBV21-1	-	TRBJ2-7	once	CASSKDYRGNHYEQYF	TGTGCCAGCAGCAAAGACTACAGGGGGAACCACTACGAGCAGTACTTC
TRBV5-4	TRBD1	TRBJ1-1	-	CASSGPTGMNTEAFF	TGTGCCAGCAGTGGACCGACAGGGATGAACACTGAAGCTTTCTTT
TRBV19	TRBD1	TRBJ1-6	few	CATTRGPGGVSPLHF	TGTGCCACCACCCGGGGCCCAGGGGGCGTCTCACCCCTCCACTTT
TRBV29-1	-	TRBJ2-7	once	CSVDLGRPYEQYF	TGCAGCGTTGATTTGGGCAGACCCTACGAGCAGTACTTC
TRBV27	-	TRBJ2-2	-	CASSQWATGELFF	TGTGCCAGCAGCCAGTGGGCGACCGGGGAGCTGTTTTTT
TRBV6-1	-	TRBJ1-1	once	CASSDQGLGTFF	TGTGCCAGCAGTGACCAGGGTTTAGGGACTTTCTTT
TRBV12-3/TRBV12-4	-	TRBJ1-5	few	CASKRQPLGPQHF	TGTGCCAGCAAAAGGCAGCCGCTAGGGCCCCAGCATTTT
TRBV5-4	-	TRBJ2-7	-	CASRPQGVYEQYF	TGTGCCAGCCGACCTCAGGGTGTCTACGAGCAGTACTTC
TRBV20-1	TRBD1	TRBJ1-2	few	CSASRQGLVPGYTF	TGCAGTGCTAGTCGACAGGGATTGGTACCTGGCTACACCTTC
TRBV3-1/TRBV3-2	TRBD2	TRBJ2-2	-	CASPRTSGGYTGELFF	TGTGCCAGCCCCCGAACTAGCGGGGGTTACACCGGGGAGCTGTTTTTT
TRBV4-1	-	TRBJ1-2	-	CASSTTGPRPGSPTTYGYTF	TGCGCCAGCAGCACGACCGGACCGCGACCGGGGTCCCCCACCACGTATGGCTACACCTTC
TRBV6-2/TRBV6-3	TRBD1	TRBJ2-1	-	CASSYGFRQGVGEQFF	TGTGCCAGCAGTTACGGCTTTCGGCAGGGGGTTGGTGAGCAGTTCTTC
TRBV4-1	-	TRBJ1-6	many	CASSTIVQRSREGNNSPLHF	TGCGCCAGCAGTACAATTGTACAGCGGAGCAGGGAGGGAAATAATTCACCCCTCCACTTT
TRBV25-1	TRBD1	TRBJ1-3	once	CASSESGQGAGNTIYF	TGTGCCAGCAGTGAATCCGGACAGGGGGCCGGAAACACCATATATTTT
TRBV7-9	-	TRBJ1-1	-	CASSLVTEEAFF	TGTGCCAGCAGCTTAGTCACAGAGGAAGCTTTCTTT
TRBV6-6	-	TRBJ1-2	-	CASSYSRQAENYGYTF	TGTGCCAGCAGTTACTCCCGACAGGCTGAAAACTATGGCTACACCTTC
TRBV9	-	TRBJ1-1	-	CASNPGTPNTEAFF	TGTGCCAGCAACCCCGGGACACCGAACACTGAAGCTTTCTTT
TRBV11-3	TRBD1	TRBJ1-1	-	CASSPRQGVNTEAFF	TGTGCCAGCAGCCCGCGACAGGGTGTGAACACTGAAGCTTTCTTT
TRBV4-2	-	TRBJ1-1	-	CASSQDRVGGIGDTEAFF	TGTGCCAGCAGCCAAGATCGGGTGGGAGGGATCGGGGACACTGAAGCTTTCTTT
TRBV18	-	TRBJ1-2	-	CASSPLAFLTDYGYTF	TGTGCCAGCTCACCCCTTGCATTTCTCACAGACTATGGCTACACCTTC
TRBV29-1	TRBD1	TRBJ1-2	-	CSVEDHRGSYGYTF	TGCAGCGTTGAAGATCACAGGGGATCCTATGGCTACACCTTC
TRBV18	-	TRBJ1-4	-	CASSPSWGDEKLFF	TGTGCCAGCTCACCGTCGTGGGGGGATGAAAAACTGTTTTTT
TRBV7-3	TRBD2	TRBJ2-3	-	CASSLGGLADTDTQYF	TGTGCCAGCAGCTTAGGGGGACTAGCGGACACAGATACGCAGTATTTT
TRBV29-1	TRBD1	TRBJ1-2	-	CSVGQGPYGYTF	TGCAGCGTTGGACAGGGTCCCTATGGCTACACCTTC
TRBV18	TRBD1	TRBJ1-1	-	CASSPPRGQANTEAFF	TGTGCCAGCTCACCACCGAGGGGACAGGCGAACACTGAAGCTTTCTTT
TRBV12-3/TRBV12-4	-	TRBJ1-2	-	CGTARGSNYGYTF	TGTGGAACGGCACGGGGATCAAACTATGGCTACACCTTC
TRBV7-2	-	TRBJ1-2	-	CASSLAAGANYGYTF	TGTGCCAGCAGCTTAGCGGCAGGGGCGAACTATGGCTACACCTTC
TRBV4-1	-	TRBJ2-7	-	CASSPSLGIYEQYF	TGCGCCAGCAGCCCTAGCCTAGGGATTTACGAGCAGTACTTC
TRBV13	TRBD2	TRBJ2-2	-	CASSFASGGRGGELFF	TGTGCCAGCAGCTTCGCTAGCGGGGGGCGGGGCGGGGAGCTGTTTTTT
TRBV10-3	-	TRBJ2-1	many	CAITPDSLNEQFF	TGTGCCATCACCCCGGACAGTTTAAATGAGCAGTTCTTC
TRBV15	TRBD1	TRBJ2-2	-	CATSRPGQARTGELFF	TGTGCCACCAGCAGACCCGGACAGGCGCGCACCGGGGAGCTGTTTTTT
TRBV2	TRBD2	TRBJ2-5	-	CASTAGASGSVTQYF	TGTGCCAGCACCGCGGGAGCCAGCGGATCAGTGACCCAGTACTTC
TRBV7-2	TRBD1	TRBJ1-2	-	CASRTGGPYGYTF	TGTGCCAGCAGGACAGGGGGCCCCTATGGCTACACCTTC
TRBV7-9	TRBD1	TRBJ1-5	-	CASSSTGGSYQPQHF	TGTGCCAGCAGCTCGACAGGGGGCTCCTATCAGCCCCAGCATTTT
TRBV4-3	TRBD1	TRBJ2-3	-	CASSHRTGGRTDTQYF	TGCGCCAGCAGCCATCGTACAGGGGGACGCACAGATACGCAGTATTTT
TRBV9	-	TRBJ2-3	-	CASSVGTSSSDTQYF	TGTGCCAGCAGCGTCGGGACATCTAGCTCAGATACGCAGTATTTT
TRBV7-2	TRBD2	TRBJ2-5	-	CASSPGGGETQYF	TGTGCCAGCAGCCCCGGGGGGGGAGAGACCCAGTACTTC
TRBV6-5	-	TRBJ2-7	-	CASSKWESHEQYF	TGTGCCAGCAGTAAGTGGGAGTCCCACGAGCAGTACTTC
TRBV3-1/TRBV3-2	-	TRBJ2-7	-	CASSQGRGAYEQYF	TGTGCCAGCAGCCAAGGCCGCGGGGCCTACGAGCAGTACTTC
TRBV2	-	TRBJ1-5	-	CASSEQGLLHGNQPQHF	TGTGCCAGCAGTGAACAGGGACTTCTTCACGGCAATCAGCCCCAGCATTTT
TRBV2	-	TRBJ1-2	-	CASSEARDKFNYGYTF	TGTGCCAGCAGTGAGGCCCGGGACAAATTTAACTATGGCTACACCTTC
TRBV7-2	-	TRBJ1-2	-	CASSLGKGPLYGYTF	TGTGCCAGCAGCTTAGGGAAGGGGCCTCTCTATGGCTACACCTTC
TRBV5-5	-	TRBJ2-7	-	CASRVTGYYEQYF	TGTGCCAGCAGGGTCACAGGGTACTACGAGCAGTACTTC
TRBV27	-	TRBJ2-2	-	CASRTTGNTGELFF	TGTGCCAGCAGAACGACAGGGAACACCGGGGAGCTGTTTTTT
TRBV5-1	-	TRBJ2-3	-	CASSRPGTQYF	TGCGCCAGCAGCCGTCCAGGCACGCAGTATTTT
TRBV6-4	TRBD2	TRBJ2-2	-	CASSAGLEVGELFF	TGTGCCAGCAGTGCGGGACTAGAGGTCGGGGAGCTGTTTTTT
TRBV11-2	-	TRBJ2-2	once	CASSLVTGRTLSGELFF	TGTGCCAGCAGCTTAGTTACAGGCAGAACCTTAAGCGGGGAGCTGTTTTTT
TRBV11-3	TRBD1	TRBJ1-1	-	CASSTGGNTEAFF	TGTGCCAGCAGTACAGGGGGGAACACTGAAGCTTTCTTT
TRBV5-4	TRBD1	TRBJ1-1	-	CASSFNVQGDTEAFF	TGTGCCAGCAGCTTTAATGTGCAGGGGGACACTGAAGCTTTCTTT
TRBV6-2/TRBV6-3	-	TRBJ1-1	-	CASSYSGLEAFF	TGTGCCAGCAGTTACTCGGGGCTTGAAGCTTTCTTT
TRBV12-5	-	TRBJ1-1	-	CASGSTGTRRTEAFF	TGTGCTAGTGGTTCAACCGGGACACGAAGGACTGAAGCTTTCTTT